This TCR beta chain emerged from a study of blood T cell repertoires in COVID-19. On the study more broadly: Samples taken during acute and convalescent COVID-19 were collected in the United States, Italy and Spain. T cells, B-cell-depleted T cells, or PBMCs provided the cDNA or gDNA that served as material.

As handled by the study authors: It was from reference gene primer amplification that nucleated cell counts were estimated. Data came from immunoSEQ multiplex PCR; TCRdb stores just in-frame clones and leaves some out. That table supplies the V and J calls and clone size; D and trimming were determined from the DNA. The profile covers hundreds of thousands of clones, with around 84% appearing a single time and around 1.7% taken by the ten largest. Recovered status applied to Cohort 3 donors who had two consecutive negative PCRs. It also applied to those with clearance or with symptom resolution. What was sequenced was PBMCs or T cells enriched from blood (not recorded which). This clonotype was sampled from a man between 35 and 55 years old who had recovered from COVID-19.

The CDR3 loop reads CARGGTSVNTGELFF. CDR3 nucleotides: TGTGCCAGAGGCGGGACTAGCGTCAACACCGGGGAGCTGTTTTTT. The V gene is TRBV19, the J gene TRBJ2-2, with 10 bases lining up with TRBD2. Per germline, CDR1 LNHDA and CDR2 SQIVND (reference sequence). Trimming at V came to 9 bases and at J to 2 bases, leaving 6 bases not matched to a gene. The CDR3 is made up of 15 amino acids.